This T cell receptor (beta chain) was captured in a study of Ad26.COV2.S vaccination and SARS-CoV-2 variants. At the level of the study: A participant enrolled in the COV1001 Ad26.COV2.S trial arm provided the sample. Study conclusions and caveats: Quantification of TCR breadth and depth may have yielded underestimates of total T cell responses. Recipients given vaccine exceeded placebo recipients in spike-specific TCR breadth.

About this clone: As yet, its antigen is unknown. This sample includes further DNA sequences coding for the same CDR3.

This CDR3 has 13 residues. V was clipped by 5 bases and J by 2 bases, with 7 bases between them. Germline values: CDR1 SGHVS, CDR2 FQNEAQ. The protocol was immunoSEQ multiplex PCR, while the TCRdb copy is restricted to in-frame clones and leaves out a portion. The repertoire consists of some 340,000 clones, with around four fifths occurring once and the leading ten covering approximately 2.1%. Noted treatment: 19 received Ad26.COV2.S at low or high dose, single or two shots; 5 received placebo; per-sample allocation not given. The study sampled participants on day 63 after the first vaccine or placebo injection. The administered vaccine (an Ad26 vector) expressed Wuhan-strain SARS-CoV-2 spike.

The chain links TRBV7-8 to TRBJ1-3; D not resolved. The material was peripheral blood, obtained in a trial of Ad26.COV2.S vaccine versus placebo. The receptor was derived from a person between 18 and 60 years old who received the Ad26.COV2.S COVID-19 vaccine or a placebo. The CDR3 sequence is CASSPRTGNTIYF. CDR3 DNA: TGTGCCAGCAGCCCGCGGACTGGAAACACCATATATTTT.